The sequence of this TCR beta chain was determined in a study of graft-versus-host responses after intestinal transplantation. Sequencing used immunoSEQ multiplex PCR; TCRdb keeps in-frame clones, though not all of them. The repertoire includes 20,000 to 25,000 clones, over 35% of them detected once, and 0.88% sits in the top ten. This clone turned up a few times. Germline-derived CDR1 and CDR2 are SGHDT and YYEEEE. V lost 7 bases to trimming and J lost 3 bases; unmatched junction nucleotides: 9. This CDR3 region has 15 residues. The receptor was derived from a human patient who received an intestinal transplant. The rearrangement uses TRBV5-6 and TRBJ1-1; 10 bases match TRBD1. The source material was alloreactive CD4+ T cells from a mixed lymphocyte reaction culture, sampled before intestinal transplant. Stated subset: CFSE-low proliferating T cells sorted from roughly six-day pre-transplant mixed lymphocyte reaction (GvH or HvG direction). The CDR3 spells CASRTTGGEDTEAFF. CDR3 DNA: TGTGCCAGCCGAACGACAGGGGGCGAGGACACTGAAGCTTTCTTT.